The entry that follows covers one T cell receptor (beta chain) sequence. Its antigen is currently unknown. The sample is drawn from a study of CD8 T cells in ankylosing spondylitis. General study results and limits: Earlier work had already found some motif variants in reactive arthritis synovial fluid and blood. Clones that were linked to disease were CD8+ and were relatively rare in peripheral blood. Disease-linked clones were reportedly significantly enriched in matched ankylosing spondylitis synovial fluid.

Trimming pared 3 bases from V and 0 bases from J, leaving 17 bases between. The CDR3 runs 17 residues. Making the TCR beta libraries involved quantitative 5'-RACE with molecular barcodes. TCRdb passed the 5' RACE reads through MiXCR, listing each CDR3 protein once. The sample holds some 33,000 distinct CDR3 sequences, 12% to 15% seen once. The chain carries TRBV12-3 or TRBV12-4 and TRBJ2-5, with D possibly matching TRBD1 (5 bases). The origin of this receptor is a male donor with ankylosing spondylitis or in good health (not recorded which). Sequenced material: blood. For the CDR3, the DNA is TGTGCCAGCAGTTTTACGGACACTCTTTCGTACCAAGAGACCCAGTACTTC. Translating gives CASSFTDTLSYQETQYF.